Below are 21 T cell receptor beta chains sequenced from a single sample in a study of shared clonotypes between healthy human individuals. Here immunoSEQ multiplex PCR was the method, and the copy in TCRdb shows in-frame clones only, minus some. The table shows 300,000 to 400,000 clones, with around 79% occurring only once. Sequenced input: memory CD4+ T cells sorted from blood. The subset denotes: CD45RA-negative fraction. All receptors come from a man aged 25 to 45 in good health.

The rearrangement uses TRBV5-4 and TRBJ2-3; 9 nucleotides match TRBD1. Germline V gene sequence: CDR1 SGHNT, CDR2 YYREEE (reference sequence). The length of the CDR3 is 16 residues. Unmatched junction bases numbered 7, after V lost 0 bases and J lost 5 bases. CDR3 sequence (DNA): TGTGCCAGCAGCTTGGAGGACAGGGGCTTAGGAGATACGCAGTATTTT. It encodes CASSLEDRGLGDTQYF.

The rearrangement uses TRBV5-4 and TRBJ1-2; tentative D call: TRBD1 (5 bases). The V and J ends lost 4 bases and 8 bases respectively, with 18 bases between them. CDR1 and CDR2 (germline): SGHNT, YYREEE (reference sequence). The CDR3 sequence is 14 residues long. The CDR3, as DNA: TGTGCCAGCAGCCCGGAGCAGGGTTCGTCCGGCTACACCTTC. Its protein is CASSPEQGSSGYTF.

This clone has a single count. The rearrangement uses TRBV5-4 and TRBJ2-5, with TRBD2 matching over 11 bases. Germline loops: CDR1 SGHNT, CDR2 YYREEE (reference sequence). The CDR3 has 14 amino acids. With 1 base clipped from V and 4 bases from J, the junction kept 0 bases outside the gene matches. DNA for the CDR3: TGTGCCAGCAGCTTGCTAGCGGGAGGAGAGACCCAGTACTTC. Protein product: CASSLLAGGETQYF.

V gene TRBV28 combines with J gene TRBJ1-5; 8 bases are a match to TRBD1. Per the germline V gene, CDR1 is MDHEN and CDR2 is SYDVKM. The J segment lost 2 bases and the V segment lost 6 bases, leaving 6 bases of the junction unmatched. CDR3 length equals 15 residues. CDR3 coding DNA: TGTGCCAGCAGCCGCGACAGGGGAGGCAATCAGCCCCAGCATTTT. Its protein is CASSRDRGGNQPQHF. Full variable domain (outside the CDR3, taken from reference TRBV28 and TRBJ1-5): DVKVTQSSRYLVKRTGEKVFLECVQDMDHENMFWYRQDPGLGLRLIYFSYDVKMKEKGDIPEGYSVSREKKERFSLILESASTNQTSMYLCASSRDRGGNQPQHFGDGTRLSIL.

This clone was seen ten or more times. V usage is TRBV6-5 and J usage is TRBJ1-4; 8 nucleotides agree with TRBD1. The CDR3 has 14 amino acids. CDR1 MNHEY and CDR2 SVGAGI come from the germline V gene. V was clipped by 6 bases and J by 6 bases; unmatched bases: 6. CDR3 sequence (DNA): TGTGCCAGCAGCAGGACAGGGAGCGATGAAAAACTGTTTTTT. This encodes CASSRTGSDEKLFF.

This chain uses TRBV5-5 with TRBJ1-1; possibly TRBD1 for D (5 bases). The germline CDR1 and CDR2 sequences are SGHKS and YYEKEE (reference sequence). Between the trimmed V and J ends, which lost 0 bases and 5 bases, there was a span of 14 bases. CDR3 length: 15 residues. The CDR3 DNA reads TGTGCCAGCAGCTTGGTGGAGGGGCTGGGGACTGAAGCTTTCTTT. Translation gives CASSLVEGLGTEAFF.

The chain is built from TRBV11-3 and TRBJ2-5; D may be TRBD2 (5 bases). The length of the CDR3 is 14 residues. Germline CDR1 is SGHNT and CDR2 is YENEEA. Trimming shortened V by 1 base and J by 5 bases, and 11 bases separated the two germline ends. The chain's CDR3 is CASSLGPGTETQYF. In nucleotides, the CDR3 is TGTGCCAGCAGCTTAGGTCCGGGAACGGAGACCCAGTACTTC.

The rearrangement uses TRBV11-2 and TRBJ2-1; 8 bases match TRBD1. This CDR3 spans 16 amino acids. J gave up 2 bases and V 2 bases, and 5 bases lay outside the gene matches. Germline V gene data show CDR1 as SGHAT and CDR2 as FQNNGV. CDR3 in DNA: TGTGCCAGCAGCTTAAAACGGGACAGGCCCTACAATGAGCAGTTCTTC. Its protein is CASSLKRDRPYNEQFF.

The sample holds a few counts of this clone. The same CDR3 is also encoded by other DNA sequences in this sample. The chain recombines TRBV5-1 with TRBJ1-1; a possible D gene is TRBD1 (6 bases). V gave up 2 bases and J gave up 4 bases, with 12 bases separating them. Germline V gene lookup returns CDR1 SGHRS and CDR2 YFSETQ. This CDR3 contains 14 residues. In DNA form, the CDR3 reads TGCGCCAGCAGCTTCGGGGGGGCGTCCACTGAAGCTTTCTTT. It translates to CASSFGGASTEAFF.

V and J are TRBV5-4 and TRBJ2-1, with D unresolved. In germline, CDR1 is SGHNT, CDR2 YYREEE (reference sequence). The V end lost 4 bases, the J end lost 4 bases, and 15 bases lay between the germline ends. The CDR3 totals 15 residues. The CDR3 protein is CASSGDPTRYNEQFF. The CDR3 DNA reads TGTGCCAGCAGCGGCGACCCTACCAGATACAATGAGCAGTTCTTC.

As to this clone: This sample also contains other DNA sequences that code for the same CDR3. The V gene is TRBV27, the J gene TRBJ2-5; D remains ambiguous. Trimming left V 3 bases short and J 0 bases short, with 5 bases between. In germline, CDR1 is MNHEY, CDR2 SMNVEV (reference sequence). The CDR3 runs to 13 residues. The chain's CDR3 is CASSFKYQETQYF. The CDR3 DNA is TGTGCCAGCAGTTTTAAGTACCAAGAGACCCAGTACTTC.

This chain uses TRBV5-4 with TRBJ2-1; 9 bases are shared with TRBD2. Looked up from germline, CDR1 is SGHNT and CDR2 is YYREEE (reference sequence). V was pared by 4 bases and J by 4 bases, with 6 bases of the junction left unmatched. The CDR3 sequence is 15 residues long. The CDR3 DNA is TGTGCCAGCAGCGACGGACTAGCGCTTTACAATGAGCAGTTCTTC. Its translation: CASSDGLALYNEQFF.

The chain couples TRBV5-1 to TRBJ1-1; 7 nucleotides line up with TRBD1. The CDR3 covers 16 residues. CDR1 and CDR2 from the germline V gene are SGHRS and YFSETQ. V dropped 0 bases and J dropped 1; count of bases not matched to a gene: 6. This chain's CDR3 is CASSLGYRGTNTEAFF. In nucleotides, the CDR3 is TGCGCCAGCAGCTTGGGCTACAGGGGAACGAACACTGAAGCTTTCTTT.

As to this clone: With a much larger clone just one base away, this may be a read error. The rearrangement joins TRBV7-2 to TRBJ2-5; D not resolved. V was clipped by 2 bases and J by 4 bases, with 2 bases between them. Germline CDR1 and CDR2: SGHTA and FQGNSA. The CDR3 contains 11 residues. Here the CDR3 reads CASSLTETQYF. CDR3 in DNA: TGTGCCAGCAGCTTAACAGAGACCCAGTACTTC.

The V gene is TRBV5-6, the J gene TRBJ2-3; 9 nucleotides match TRBD2. The CDR3 extends over 17 amino acids. The trim removed 4 bases at V and 5 bases at J, leaving 14 bases unmatched. From germline, CDR1 is SGHDT and CDR2 YYEEEE. This chain's CDR3 is CASSPRGLASGVDTQYF. DNA of the CDR3: TGTGCCAGCAGCCCGAGGGGACTAGCCTCCGGGGTAGATACGCAGTATTTT.

In its sample, this clone was seen once. V gene TRBV6-5 combines with J gene TRBJ1-2, with a possible D match to TRBD1 (6 bases). The germline V and J ends were trimmed by 6 bases and 7 bases, with 18 bases remaining between them. Per germline, CDR1 MNHEY and CDR2 SVGAGI. The length of the CDR3 is 14 residues. In nucleotides, the CDR3 is TGTGCCAGCAGAACTCCCGGGGGCGGGAGTGGCTACACCTTC. As protein: CASRTPGGGSGYTF.

This clone was detected a few times. The chain links TRBV7-6 to TRBJ2-5; D is perhaps TRBD1 (5 bases). Germline loops: CDR1 SGHVS, CDR2 FNYEAQ. Trimming shortened V by 5 bases and J by 5 bases, and 15 bases separated the two germline ends. The CDR3 is 14 residues long. In nucleotides, the CDR3 is TGTGCCAGCAGCCCTTCCCGGCAGGGCGAGACCCAGTACTTC. This translates into CASSPSRQGETQYF.

J is TRBJ2-7 and V is TRBV5-5; perhaps D is TRBD1 or TRBD2 (6 bases each). The CDR3 length is 17 residues. The germline V and J ends were trimmed by 3 bases and 3 bases, with 22 bases remaining between them. Germline CDR1 and CDR2: SGHKS and YYEKEE (reference sequence). The CDR3 protein is CASSSPVRGDTDYEQYF. CDR3 DNA: TGTGCCAGCAGCTCGCCCGTAAGGGGGGACACGGACTACGAGCAGTACTTC.

The V call is TRBV30, the J call TRBJ2-1, with D maybe TRBD2 (5 bases). Germline values: CDR1 GTSNPN, CDR2 SVGIG (reference sequence). Trimming pared 3 bases from V and 0 bases from J, leaving 12 bases between. The length of the CDR3 is 15 residues. The CDR3 sequence is CAWRSDYVSYNEQFF. Written as DNA, the CDR3 is TGTGCCTGGAGAAGCGACTACGTCTCCTACAATGAGCAGTTCTTC.

The chain has TRBV5-4 and TRBJ1-1; TRBD1 aligns across 9 bases. Germline CDR1 SGHNT, CDR2 YYREEE (reference sequence). J was trimmed by 5 bases and V by 0 bases; bases with no gene match: 5. The CDR3 length is 15 residues. The CDR3 is CASSLDMGTGTEAFF. CDR3 nucleotides: TGTGCCAGCAGCTTGGATATGGGGACAGGGACTGAAGCTTTCTTT.

The table lists this clone with a count of one. The rearrangement joins TRBV9 to TRBJ1-1; the D is unclear. Per the germline V gene, CDR1 is SGDLS and CDR2 is YYNGEE. The CDR3 loop spans 13 amino acids. Trimming left V 4 bases short and J 4 bases short, with 11 bases between. CDR3 bases: TGTGCCAGCAGCCCCCGGGTGGGCACTGAAGCTTTCTTT. Translating gives CASSPRVGTEAFF. Based on the CDR3 plus reference TRBV9 and TRBJ1-1, the full variable domain is DSGVTQTPKHLITATGQRVTLRCSPRSGDLSVYWYQQSLDQGLQFLIQYYNGEERAKGNILERFSAQQFPDLHSELNLSSLELGDSALYFCASSPRVGTEAFFGQGTRLTVV.